The 11 T cell receptor beta chains below were found in one sample sequenced in a study of T cells after yellow fever vaccination. One entry per CDR3 protein, called by TCRdb with MiXCR from the 5' RACE reads. Of 620,000 or so distinct CDR3 sequences listed, around an eighth are singletons. The material sequenced was PBMCs, taken on the day of the yellow fever booster vaccination. Receptor source: a man younger than 40 who received the YFV17D yellow fever vaccine.

The chain has TRBV4-3 and TRBJ1-6; 7 nucleotides align to TRBD1. The V gene end was trimmed by 1 base and the J gene end by 10 bases; junction bases not matched to a gene: 10. The CDR3 consists of 16 residues. CDR1 and CDR2 (germline): LGHNA, YSLEER. CDR3 DNA sequence: TGCGCCAGCAGCCAAGTTCTGGGACAGATTGGGTCACCCCTCCACTTT. Protein sequence: CASSQVLGQIGSPLHF.

This sequence joins TRBV7-6 and TRBJ2-1; tentative D call: TRBD2 (5 bases). The V end was cut by 2 bases, the J end by 7 bases, with 15 bases between. This CDR3 spans 15 amino acids. Per the germline V gene, CDR1 is SGHVS and CDR2 is FNYEAQ. CDR3 protein: CASSLNGLGSNEQFF. CDR3 nucleotides: TGTGCCAGCAGCTTAAATGGTCTAGGGAGTAATGAGCAGTTCTTC.

This clonotype was seen only a few times. The chain recombines TRBV6-5 with TRBJ2-5; TRBD1 matches at 8 bases. V lost 2 bases, J lost 3 bases, and 5 bases stayed unmatched. Germline V gene data show CDR1 as MNHEY and CDR2 as SVGAGI. The CDR3 runs to 15 residues. CDR3 amino acids: CASSYPGTGEETQYF. DNA of the CDR3: TGTGCCAGCAGTTACCCCGGGACAGGAGAAGAGACCCAGTACTTC.

This clonotype appeared a few times. The chain employs TRBV20-1 and TRBJ1-4; 10 bases align to TRBD1. Germline V lookup: CDR1 DFQATT, CDR2 SNEGSKA (reference sequence). The J segment lost 6 bases and the V segment lost 4 bases, leaving 5 bases of the junction unmatched. The CDR3 loop spans 14 amino acids. The CDR3 reads CSAKTGTGDEKLFF. The CDR3 bases are TGCAGTGCTAAAACCGGGACAGGGGATGAAAAACTGTTTTTT.

This clonotype was counted a few times. The rearrangement links TRBV27 to TRBJ2-7; possible D gene TRBD2, 6 bases. The V gene lost 2 bases and the J gene lost 5 bases, with 10 bases spanning the gap. Germline CDR1 and CDR2: MNHEY and SMNVEV (reference sequence). The length of the CDR3 is 13 residues. The CDR3 reads CASSLLGGDEQYF. DNA for the CDR3: TGTGCCAGCAGTTTACTAGGAGGGGACGAGCAGTACTTC.

This clonotype was counted between two and nine times. The chain links TRBV24-1 to TRBJ2-3; 14 bases align to TRBD2. The CDR3 contains 17 residues. Germline trimming cut 4 bases from V and 1 base from J; bases unmatched to any gene: 3. Germline CDR1 and CDR2: KGHDR and SFDVKD. The CDR3, as DNA: TGTGCCACCAGTGAAGGGACTAGCGGGAGTCGCACAGATACGCAGTATTTT. Protein product: CATSEGTSGSRTDTQYF.

There are a few counts of this clonotype. The chain couples TRBV10-2 to TRBJ2-1, with TRBD2 identical over 11 bases. The CDR3 extends over 16 amino acids. Losses at the gene ends were 7 bases for V and 8 bases for J; bases not matched to a gene: 13. Germline CDR1 WSHSY, CDR2 SAAADI. The CDR3 nucleotides are TGCGCCAGCACGGCCCCCGTTAGCGGGAGGGTCGATGAGCAGTTCTTC. Amino acids: CASTAPVSGRVDEQFF.

The chain joins TRBV12-3 or TRBV12-4 to TRBJ1-1; D ambiguous. Trimming cost V 7 bases and J 5 bases, with 14 bases left between them. The CDR3 consists of 13 residues. In DNA, the CDR3 is TGTGCCAGCAATTCAGGTGGGAGGACTGAAGCTTTCTTT. Amino acids: CASNSGGRTEAFF.

The chain recombines TRBV20-1 with TRBJ2-7; 7 nucleotides agree with TRBD1. CDR1 DFQATT and CDR2 SNEGSKA come from the germline V gene (reference sequence). V lost 6 bases to trimming and J lost 0 bases; unmatched junction nucleotides: 11. This CDR3 comprises 15 residues. The CDR3 DNA follows: TGCAGTGCGGCACGATTACAGGGGTACTCCTACGAGCAGTACTTC. As protein: CSAARLQGYSYEQYF.

Note on this clonotype: One end of the junction does not line up with germline, which may come from a read error. Written as DNA, the CDR3 is TGCAGTGCTGGAGACAGGGCCGAGCAGTACTTC. It encodes CSAGDRAEQYF. This chain joins TRBV20-1 and TRBJ2-7; TRBD1 matches 7 bases. The germline CDR1 and CDR2 sequences are DFQATT and SNEGSKA (reference sequence). This CDR3 spans 11 amino acids.

This clonotype occurred a few times. This rearrangement joins TRBV19 to TRBJ1-1; D remains unclear. CDR3 length equals 14 residues. The germline CDR1 and CDR2 sequences are LNHDA and SQIVND (reference sequence). Trimming pared 1 base from V and 2 bases from J, leaving 8 bases between. CDR3 coding DNA: TGTGCCAGTAGTATAGGACACGCAAACACTGAAGCTTTCTTT. Amino acid sequence: CASSIGHANTEAFF.